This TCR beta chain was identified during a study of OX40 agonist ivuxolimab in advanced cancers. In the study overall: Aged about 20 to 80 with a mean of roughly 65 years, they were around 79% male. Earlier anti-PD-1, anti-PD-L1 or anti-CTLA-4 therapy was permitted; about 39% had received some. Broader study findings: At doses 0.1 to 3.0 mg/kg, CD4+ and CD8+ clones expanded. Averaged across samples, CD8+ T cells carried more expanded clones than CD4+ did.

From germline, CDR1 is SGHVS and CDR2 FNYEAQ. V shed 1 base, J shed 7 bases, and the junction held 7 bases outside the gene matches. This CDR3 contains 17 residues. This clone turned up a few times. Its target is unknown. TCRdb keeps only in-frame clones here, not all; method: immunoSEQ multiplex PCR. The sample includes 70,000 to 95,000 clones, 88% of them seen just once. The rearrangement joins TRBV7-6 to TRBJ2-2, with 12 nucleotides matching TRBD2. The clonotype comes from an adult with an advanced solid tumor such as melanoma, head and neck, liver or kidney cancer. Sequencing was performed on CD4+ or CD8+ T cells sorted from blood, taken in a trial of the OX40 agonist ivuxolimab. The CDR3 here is CASSLGSTSGSDGELFF. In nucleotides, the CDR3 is TGTGCCAGCAGCTTAGGGTCGACTAGCGGGAGTGACGGGGAGCTGTTTTTT.